Listed below are T cell receptor beta chains from one sample, sequenced in a study of human T cells and chemical hapten exposure. Each CDR3 protein gets one entry after TCRdb re-called the RACE reads with MiXCR. The data hold more than 60,000 distinct CDR3 sequences, with about 9% observed a single time. Sequencing used whole blood. These receptors were taken from a male donor in good health. Some clones in this sample may be carry-over from other donors' samples. The conserved cysteine and the conserved F or W are not part of the CDR3 here. Fields, in order: CDR3 protein, clone size, V gene, J gene, D gene. A D gene is named only where the DNA matches it firmly. Not every row has a clone size; where given, it reads once, few, many or a size class.

CDR3aa: ASGQRLTGVTTEAF
abundance: NA
v_gene: TRBV12-3/TRBV12-4
j_gene: TRBJ1-1
d_gene: NA

CDR3aa: ASSKTGTGPTGELF
abundance: few
v_gene: TRBV3-1
j_gene: TRBJ2-2
d_gene: TRBD1

CDR3aa: AINRDSTYEQY
abundance: few
v_gene: TRBV10-3
j_gene: TRBJ2-7
d_gene: NA

CDR3aa: ASSPNRTGGIWAF
abundance: few
v_gene: TRBV6-6
j_gene: TRBJ1-1
d_gene: NA

CDR3aa: SARSGGETQY
abundance: NA
v_gene: TRBV20-1
j_gene: TRBJ2-5
d_gene: NA

CDR3aa: ASSPRRGNTEAF
abundance: NA
v_gene: TRBV7-6
j_gene: TRBJ1-1
d_gene: NA

CDR3aa: SVDIRGGETQY
abundance: few
v_gene: TRBV29-1
j_gene: TRBJ2-5
d_gene: TRBD2

CDR3aa: ASSQPTEDYEQY
abundance: few
v_gene: TRBV16
j_gene: TRBJ2-7
d_gene: NA

CDR3aa: SVVTGFSGYT
abundance: few
v_gene: TRBV29-1
j_gene: TRBJ1-2
d_gene: NA

CDR3aa: ASRAGGQEYTDTQY
abundance: many
v_gene: TRBV6-5
j_gene: TRBJ2-3
d_gene: TRBD1

CDR3aa: ASSLRGQGVYNQPQH
abundance: few
v_gene: TRBV5-6
j_gene: TRBJ1-5
d_gene: TRBD1

CDR3aa: ASSYSGLAGGNEQF
abundance: few
v_gene: TRBV6-2/TRBV6-3
j_gene: TRBJ2-1
d_gene: TRBD2

CDR3aa: ASSFARGGERDNEQF
abundance: few
v_gene: TRBV5-1
j_gene: TRBJ2-1
d_gene: TRBD2

CDR3aa: ASNRNNEQF
abundance: NA
v_gene: TRBV10-2
j_gene: TRBJ2-1
d_gene: NA

CDR3aa: ATSGLNNEQF
abundance: NA
v_gene: TRBV19
j_gene: TRBJ2-1
d_gene: TRBD2

CDR3aa: SVGAGEVNTGELF
abundance: NA
v_gene: TRBV29-1
j_gene: TRBJ2-2
d_gene: TRBD2

CDR3aa: ASGRDRYNQPQH
abundance: NA
v_gene: TRBV11-2
j_gene: TRBJ1-5
d_gene: NA

CDR3aa: ASRGPEKLF
abundance: NA
v_gene: TRBV6-5
j_gene: TRBJ1-4
d_gene: NA

CDR3aa: ASRERGTANTEAF
abundance: NA
v_gene: TRBV10-1
j_gene: TRBJ1-1
d_gene: TRBD1

CDR3aa: ASSDLGGVYNEQF
abundance: few
v_gene: TRBV2
j_gene: TRBJ2-1
d_gene: NA

CDR3aa: ASSLEANQPQH
abundance: many
v_gene: TRBV5-1
j_gene: TRBJ1-5
d_gene: NA

CDR3aa: ASSFEGTGGASPLH
abundance: many
v_gene: TRBV12-3/TRBV12-4
j_gene: TRBJ1-6
d_gene: TRBD1

CDR3aa: ASSGGDRPSEPQH
abundance: NA
v_gene: TRBV6-1
j_gene: TRBJ1-5
d_gene: NA

CDR3aa: ASRVMNTEAF
abundance: few
v_gene: TRBV5-5
j_gene: TRBJ1-1
d_gene: NA

CDR3aa: ASSEAWLAGATDTQY
abundance: many
v_gene: TRBV6-1
j_gene: TRBJ2-3
d_gene: TRBD2

CDR3aa: ASSHLTGGGVGKLF
abundance: few
v_gene: TRBV4-3
j_gene: TRBJ1-4
d_gene: NA

CDR3aa: SVNTGDLNQPQH
abundance: NA
v_gene: TRBV29-1
j_gene: TRBJ1-5
d_gene: TRBD1

CDR3aa: ASSLTGNRGGYT
abundance: few
v_gene: TRBV6-5
j_gene: TRBJ1-2
d_gene: TRBD1

CDR3aa: ASSPRGGEETQY
abundance: many
v_gene: TRBV6-5
j_gene: TRBJ2-5
d_gene: TRBD2

CDR3aa: ASSQDKREKGDEQF
abundance: NA
v_gene: TRBV4-2
j_gene: TRBJ2-1
d_gene: TRBD2

CDR3aa: ASSSSSGSRVDTQY
abundance: few
v_gene: TRBV6-2/TRBV6-3
j_gene: TRBJ2-3
d_gene: TRBD2

CDR3aa: SAPFAPAGIYEQY
abundance: NA
v_gene: TRBV20-1
j_gene: TRBJ2-7
d_gene: TRBD2

CDR3aa: ASSIFPGTGAYYGYT
abundance: NA
v_gene: TRBV19
j_gene: TRBJ1-2
d_gene: TRBD1

CDR3aa: ASSFSGQLNSPLH
abundance: NA
v_gene: TRBV5-1
j_gene: TRBJ1-6
d_gene: TRBD1

CDR3aa: ASSLRGVSGNTIY
abundance: NA
v_gene: TRBV12-3/TRBV12-4
j_gene: TRBJ1-3
d_gene: NA

CDR3aa: ASRPRAGSSGANVLT
abundance: few
v_gene: TRBV27
j_gene: TRBJ2-6
d_gene: NA

CDR3aa: ASSQSGLVLPYEQY
abundance: many
v_gene: TRBV14
j_gene: TRBJ2-7
d_gene: TRBD2